This T cell receptor beta chain is from a study of CD8+ T cells in alopecia areata. Following RNA extraction, reverse transcription yielded cDNA that acted as the sequencing template. Here immunoSEQ multiplex PCR was the method, and the copy in TCRdb shows in-frame clones only, minus some. Of 45,000 to 60,000 clones listed, 95% to 97% are singletons. CDR1 and CDR2 (germline): SGHTA, FQGNSA. The CDR3 consists of 12 residues. V was trimmed by 1 base and J by 4 bases, leaving 5 bases between them. This TCR was recovered from a human donor with alopecia areata. V usage is TRBV7-2 and J usage is TRBJ2-7, with D unclear. Specimen: CD8+ T cells sorted from blood, collected at week 0. CDR3 region: CASSLVGYEQYF. The CDR3 nucleotides read TGTGCCAGCAGCTTAGTAGGGTACGAGCAGTACTTC.